These 22 T cell receptor beta chains came from one sample sequenced in a study of cytomegalovirus exposure and HLA in healthy donors. The PCR was carried out with 60 Vbeta primers and 13 Jbeta primers. Only in-frame clones appear in the TCRdb table, and some are missing; sequencing was by immunoSEQ multiplex PCR. The data hold around 130,000 clones, with approximately 66% observed a single time. The sequenced sample was PBMCs. These receptors all stem from a woman aged 40 to 55 in good health and CMV-seropositive.

This clone was seen once. The chain carries TRBV7-2 and TRBJ2-1; 10 nucleotides line up with TRBD2. The junction had 12 bases not matched to a gene; V was cut back by 5 bases and J by 14 bases. Per germline, CDR1 SGHTA and CDR2 FQGNSA. This CDR3 has 14 amino acids. The DNA for the CDR3 is TGTGCCAGCAGCGCACAACCTCTAGCGGGGGAAGAGTTCTTC. As protein: CASSAQPLAGEEFF.

This chain uses TRBV18 with TRBJ2-5; D not resolved. The V gene lost 1 base and the J gene lost 4 bases, with 4 bases spanning the gap. The CDR3 covers 12 residues. Germline CDR1 and CDR2: KGHSH and LQKENI. CDR3 residues: CASSPRGETQYF. The CDR3 coding sequence is TGTGCCAGCTCACCACGAGGAGAGACCCAGTACTTC.

The chain links TRBV5-4 to TRBJ1-5; 7 bases are shared with TRBD1. Germline-derived CDR1 and CDR2 are SGHNT and YYREEE (reference sequence). The CDR3 runs to 17 residues. Trimming at V came to 1 base and at J to 0 bases, leaving 7 bases not matched to a gene. CDR3 residues: CASSLWDSSYSNQPQHF. The CDR3 region has the DNA TGTGCCAGCAGCTTGTGGGACAGCTCTTATAGCAATCAGCCCCAGCATTTT.

V gene TRBV7-9 combines with J gene TRBJ2-7; TRBD1 agrees at 7 bases. With 1 base clipped from V and 4 bases from J, the junction kept 4 bases outside the gene matches. The V gene's germline CDR1 is SEHNR and CDR2 FQNEAQ (reference sequence). The CDR3 has 14 residues. The CDR3 region has the DNA TGTGCCAGCAGCTTAGGACAGGGAACTTACGAGCAGTACTTC. It yields the protein CASSLGQGTYEQYF.

The rearrangement links TRBV5-1 to TRBJ2-2; tentatively, D is TRBD1 (6 bases). V was cut by 3 bases and J by 4 bases, with 13 bases left in between. Germline CDR1 reads SGHRS; CDR2 reads YFSETQ. This CDR3 contains 15 residues. This CDR3 reads CASSSGAVVTGELFF. The CDR3 DNA sequence: TGCGCCAGCAGCTCAGGGGCCGTAGTCACCGGGGAGCTGTTTTTT.

V is TRBV5-1 and J is TRBJ2-3, with 9 bases fitting TRBD2. After removal of 0 bases from V and 2 bases from J, the junction contained 4 bases not matched to a gene. The CDR3 covers 16 residues. Germline CDR1 SGHRS, CDR2 YFSETQ. CDR3 loop: CASSLDLAGFTDTQYF. In DNA form, the CDR3 reads TGCGCCAGCAGCTTGGACCTAGCGGGATTCACAGATACGCAGTATTTT.

CDR3: CASSVTGAYNEQFF. The CDR3, as DNA: TGTGCCAGCAGCGTGACAGGGGCCTACAATGAGCAGTTCTTC. The V and J genes are TRBV5-8 and TRBJ2-1; TRBD1 matches 8 bases. Germline CDR1 reads SGHTS; CDR2 reads YDEGEE. The CDR3 is 14 residues long. V trimming: 4 bases; J trimming: 2 bases; junction bases outside the gene matches: 2.

This clone was recorded once. The CDR3 DNA follows: TGTGCCAGCAGTTACCGTCCAGGAGGGGGAAACACCATATATTTT. Its translation is CASSYRPGGGNTIYF. The V gene is TRBV6-5, the J gene TRBJ1-3; D is undetermined. The CDR3 contains 15 residues. CDR1 MNHEY and CDR2 SVGAGI come from the germline V gene. The V and J ends lost 2 bases and 4 bases respectively, with 12 bases between them.

The J gene is TRBJ2-1, the V gene TRBV5-1, with TRBD2 matching over 8 bases. Germline CDR1 is SGHRS and CDR2 is YFSETQ. V was pared by 3 bases and J by 8 bases, with 7 bases of the junction left unmatched. The CDR3 totals 14 residues. CDR3 in DNA: TGCGCCAGCAGCTCATTAGCGGGACTGTATGAGCAGTTCTTC. Residues: CASSSLAGLYEQFF.

The V call is TRBV9, the J call TRBJ2-2, with TRBD2 matching 12 bases. The CDR3 has 17 amino acids. Germline V lookup: CDR1 SGDLS, CDR2 YYNGEE. V lost 0 bases and J lost 6; bases outside the gene matches: 6. The CDR3 coding sequence is TGTGCCAGCAGCGTAGCTAGCGGGGGGGCCCCGTCCGGGGAGCTGTTTTTT. This codes for CASSVASGGAPSGELFF.

The table lists this clone with a few counts. The rearrangement links TRBV5-1 to TRBJ1-2, with D tentatively TRBD1 (6 bases). The germline CDR1 and CDR2 sequences are SGHRS and YFSETQ. This CDR3 has 15 residues. The V end lost 4 bases, the J end lost 2 bases, and 15 bases lay between the germline ends. The DNA for the CDR3 is TGCGCCAGCAGCCCTGGGGGGGCCCAGAACTATGGCTACACCTTC. Amino acids: CASSPGGAQNYGYTF.

The chain couples TRBV18 to TRBJ1-6; no clear D. The CDR3 sequence is 13 residues long. The ends were cut back, 5 bases at V and 8 bases at J, with 10 bases in the middle. Per germline, CDR1 KGHSH and CDR2 LQKENI. CDR3 residues: CASSIMVDSPLHF. CDR3 in DNA: TGTGCCAGCTCAATCATGGTAGATTCACCCCTCCACTTT.

The chain is built from TRBV9 and TRBJ1-6; the D gene is possibly TRBD1 (6 bases). Germline V CDR1 and CDR2: SGDLS, YYNGEE. CDR3 size: 18 residues. V was shortened by 4 bases and J by 1 base, with 18 bases between the two germline ends. The CDR3 DNA reads as TGTGCCAGCAGCTCAAACCAGGACAGTAAGTCCTATAATTCACCCCTCCACTTT. It is translated as CASSSNQDSKSYNSPLHF.

The CDR3 DNA follows: TGTGCCAGCAGTTTATCGGGCAGACTACCCTCCTACGAGCAGTACTTC. Its protein is CASSLSGRLPSYEQYF. This chain uses TRBV27 with TRBJ2-7; D perhaps matches TRBD2 (5 bases). CDR1 is MNHEY and CDR2 is SMNVEV in the germline V gene (reference sequence). Trimming took off 0 bases at V and 0 bases at J, with 12 bases between the two ends. The CDR3 is 16 amino acids.

The V gene is TRBV7-9, the J gene TRBJ2-7; no firm D call. Germline CDR1 reads SEHNR; CDR2 reads FQNEAQ (reference sequence). The V gene lost 5 bases and the J gene lost 3 bases, with 11 bases spanning the gap. This CDR3 has 13 amino acids. In DNA form, the CDR3 reads TGTGCCAGCAGCCTACCCCCAGGCTACGAGCAGTACTTC. As protein: CASSLPPGYEQYF.

The V gene is TRBV7-9, the J gene TRBJ2-7, with D tentatively TRBD2 (6 bases). The CDR3 is made up of 14 amino acids. V lost 4 bases to trimming and J lost 5 bases, with 15 bases between them. CDR1 SEHNR and CDR2 FQNEAQ come from the germline V gene (reference sequence). The CDR3 is CASSSISGRHEQYF. The CDR3 DNA follows: TGTGCCAGCAGCTCGATTTCAGGGAGGCACGAGCAGTACTTC.

This clone was seen once. The chain links TRBV9 to TRBJ2-2, with D tentatively TRBD1 (6 bases). The CDR3 loop spans 16 amino acids. Trimming pared 6 bases from V and 0 bases from J, leaving 15 bases between. Germline V CDR1 and CDR2: SGDLS, YYNGEE. The CDR3 region is CASIQGRTANTGELFF. CDR3 bases: TGTGCCAGCATCCAAGGCAGGACAGCGAACACCGGGGAGCTGTTTTTT.

V and J are TRBV10-1 and TRBJ2-3, with 8 nucleotides matching TRBD2. J gave up 2 bases and V 0 bases, and 4 bases lay outside the gene matches. CDR3 length: 16 amino acids. Germline V CDR1 and CDR2: WNHNN, SYGVQD (reference sequence). CDR3 sequence: CASSESERENTDTQYF. The CDR3 bases are TGCGCCAGCAGTGAGTCGGAGCGGGAGAACACAGATACGCAGTATTTT.

This clone turned up a few times. The CDR3 coding sequence is TGTGCCAGCAGCTCTCGGCGGGGGAATCAGCCCCAGCATTTT. Protein product: CASSSRRGNQPQHF. This rearrangement joins TRBV7-2 to TRBJ1-5; D possibly corresponds to TRBD1 (5 bases). Deletions cut 4 bases from V and 4 bases from J, with 11 bases between. This CDR3 is built from 14 residues. The V gene's germline CDR1 is SGHTA and CDR2 FQGNSA.

The table lists this clone with a few counts. The chain has TRBV30 and TRBJ2-1; 10 bases are a match to TRBD2. The CDR3 runs to 13 residues. Germline-derived CDR1 and CDR2 are GTSNPN and SVGIG (reference sequence). The trim removed 4 bases at V and 8 bases at J, leaving 5 bases unmatched. CDR3: CAWTSGGVDEQFF. The DNA for the CDR3 is TGTGCCTGGACTAGCGGGGGTGTCGATGAGCAGTTCTTC.

This clone has more than one count but fewer than ten. The V and J genes are TRBV19 and TRBJ2-1; D uncertain. The CDR3 covers 15 residues. Germline V lookup: CDR1 LNHDA, CDR2 SQIVND (reference sequence). Trimming stripped 5 bases from V and 4 bases from J, with 15 bases between. The CDR3 loop reads CASSVTTFSYNEQFF. The CDR3, as DNA: TGTGCCAGTAGTGTTACTACCTTTTCATACAATGAGCAGTTCTTC.

The chain links TRBV28 to TRBJ1-1; D unresolved. Germline loops: CDR1 MDHEN, CDR2 SYDVKM. The CDR3 sequence is 13 residues long. V lost 2 bases and J 5 bases, leaving 9 bases between the germline ends. In nucleotides, the CDR3 is TGTGCCAGCAGTTTAGGAGTTGGGACTGAAGCTTTCTTT. As protein: CASSLGVGTEAFF.